The present entry profiles one T cell receptor (beta chain) with its context. CDR3 length equals 16 residues. Germline V CDR1 and CDR2: PRHDT, FYEKMQ (reference sequence). With V trimmed by 0 bases and J by 0 bases, 3 bases remained unmatched. The time point is: time of PML onset. PML in natalizumab-treated patients developed after between roughly 15 and 56 months of natalizumab therapy. This sample was included in a study of multiple sclerosis patients with progressive multifocal leukoencephalopathy. The data were produced by immunoSEQ multiplex PCR, yet TCRdb's version contains in-frame clones alone and is incomplete. The repertoire consists of 25,000 to 35,000 clones, with 80% to 90% occurring once and the leading ten covering 5.7%.

This receptor was taken from a woman aged 40-49 years with progressive multifocal leukoencephalopathy. The chain recombines TRBV13 with TRBJ1-1, with 8 bases aligning to TRBD1. Sequencing was performed on PBMCs, taken from a patient treated with natalizumab. The CDR3 DNA reads as TGTGCCAGCAGCTTAGGACAGGGGGGGATGAACACTGAAGCTTTCTTT. Amino acid sequence: CASSLGQGGMNTEAFF.